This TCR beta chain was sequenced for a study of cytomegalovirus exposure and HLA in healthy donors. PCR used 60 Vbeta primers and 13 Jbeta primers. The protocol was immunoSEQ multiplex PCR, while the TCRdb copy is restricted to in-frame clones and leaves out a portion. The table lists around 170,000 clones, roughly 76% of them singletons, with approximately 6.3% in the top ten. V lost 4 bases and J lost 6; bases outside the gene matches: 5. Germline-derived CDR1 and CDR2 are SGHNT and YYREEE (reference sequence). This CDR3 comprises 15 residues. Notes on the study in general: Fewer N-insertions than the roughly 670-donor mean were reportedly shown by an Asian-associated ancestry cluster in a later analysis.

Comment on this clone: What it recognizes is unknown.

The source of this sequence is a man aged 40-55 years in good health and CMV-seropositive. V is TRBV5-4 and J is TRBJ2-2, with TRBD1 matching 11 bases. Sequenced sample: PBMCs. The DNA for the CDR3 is TGTGCCAGCAGCCCTAGGACAGGGGGCGCCGGGGAGCTGTTTTTT. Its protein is CASSPRTGGAGELFF.